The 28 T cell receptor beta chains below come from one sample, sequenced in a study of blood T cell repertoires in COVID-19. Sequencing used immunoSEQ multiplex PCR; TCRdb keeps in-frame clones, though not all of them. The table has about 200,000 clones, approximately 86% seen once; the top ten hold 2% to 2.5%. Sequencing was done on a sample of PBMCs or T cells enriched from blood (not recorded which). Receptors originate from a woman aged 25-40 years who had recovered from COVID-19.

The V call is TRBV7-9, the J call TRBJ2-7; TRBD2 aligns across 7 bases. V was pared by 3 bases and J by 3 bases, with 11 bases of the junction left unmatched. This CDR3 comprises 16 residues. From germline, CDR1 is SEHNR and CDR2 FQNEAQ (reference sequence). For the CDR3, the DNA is TGTGCCAGCAGCTTTAGAACCAGCGGGACCTACTACGAGCAGTACTTC. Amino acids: CASSFRTSGTYYEQYF.

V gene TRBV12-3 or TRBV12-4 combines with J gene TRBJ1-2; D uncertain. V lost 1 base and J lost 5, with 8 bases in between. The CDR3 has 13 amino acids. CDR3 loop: CASSLGRYYGYTF. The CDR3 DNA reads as TGTGCCAGCAGTTTAGGCCGGTATTATGGCTACACCTTC.

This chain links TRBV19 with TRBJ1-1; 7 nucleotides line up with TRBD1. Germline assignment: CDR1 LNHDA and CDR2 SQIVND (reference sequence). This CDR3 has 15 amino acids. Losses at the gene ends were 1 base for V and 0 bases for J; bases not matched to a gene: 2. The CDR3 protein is CASSIGRGMNTEAFF. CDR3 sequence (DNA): TGTGCCAGTAGTATAGGCAGGGGGATGAACACTGAAGCTTTCTTT.

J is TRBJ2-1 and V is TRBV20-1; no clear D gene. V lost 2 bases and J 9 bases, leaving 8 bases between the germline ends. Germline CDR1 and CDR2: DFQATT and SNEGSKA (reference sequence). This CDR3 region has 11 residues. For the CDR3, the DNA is TGCAGTGCTAGACCAGGTGGTGAGCAGTTCTTC. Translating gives CSARPGGEQFF.

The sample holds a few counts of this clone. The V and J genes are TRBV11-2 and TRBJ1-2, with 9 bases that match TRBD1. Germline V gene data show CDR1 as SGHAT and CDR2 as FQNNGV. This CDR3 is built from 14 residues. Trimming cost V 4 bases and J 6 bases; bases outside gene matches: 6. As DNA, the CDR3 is TGTGCCAGCAGCTCTATCGGGACAGGGCATGGCTACACCTTC. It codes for CASSSIGTGHGYTF.

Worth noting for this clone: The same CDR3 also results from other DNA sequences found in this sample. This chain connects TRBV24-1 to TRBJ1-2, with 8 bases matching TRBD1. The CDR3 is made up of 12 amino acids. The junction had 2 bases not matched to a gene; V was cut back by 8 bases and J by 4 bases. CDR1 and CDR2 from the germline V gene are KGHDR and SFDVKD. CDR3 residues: CATTGTGYGYTF. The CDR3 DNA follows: TGTGCCACCACCGGGACAGGCTATGGCTACACCTTC.

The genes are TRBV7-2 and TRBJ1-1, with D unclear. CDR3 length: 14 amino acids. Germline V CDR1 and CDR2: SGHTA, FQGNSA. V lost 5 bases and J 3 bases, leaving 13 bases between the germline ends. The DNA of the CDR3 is TGTGCCAGCAGCCCGGGTGGAGGATACACTGAAGCTTTCTTT. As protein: CASSPGGGYTEAFF.

The CDR3 region is CASGGQKDSPLHF. The CDR3 nucleotides read TGTGCCAGCGGGGGACAAAAAGATTCACCCCTCCACTTT. This rearrangement joins TRBV6-5 to TRBJ1-6; the D gene is possibly TRBD1 (6 bases). This CDR3 region has 13 residues. V gave up 8 bases and J gave up 8 bases, with 13 bases separating them. The germline V gene has CDR1 MNHEY and CDR2 SVGAGI.

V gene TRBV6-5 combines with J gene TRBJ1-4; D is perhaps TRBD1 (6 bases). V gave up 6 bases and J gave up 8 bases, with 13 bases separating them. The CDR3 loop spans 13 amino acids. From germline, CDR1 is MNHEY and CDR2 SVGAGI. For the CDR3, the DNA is TGTGCCAGCAGCGCAGGGGTTCGCGAAAAACTGTTTTTT. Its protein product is CASSAGVREKLFF.

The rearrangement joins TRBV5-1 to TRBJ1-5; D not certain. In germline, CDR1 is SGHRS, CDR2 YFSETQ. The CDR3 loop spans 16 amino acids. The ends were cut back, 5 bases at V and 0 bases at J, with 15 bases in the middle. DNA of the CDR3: TGCGCCAGCAGGCGGAATCCGGTAGATAGCAATCAGCCCCAGCATTTT. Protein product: CASRRNPVDSNQPQHF.

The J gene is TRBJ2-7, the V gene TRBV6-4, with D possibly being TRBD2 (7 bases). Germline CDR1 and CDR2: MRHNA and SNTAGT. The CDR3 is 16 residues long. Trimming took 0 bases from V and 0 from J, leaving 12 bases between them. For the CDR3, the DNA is TGTGCCAGCAGTGACTCGAGGGAGGGGGTCTCCTACGAGCAGTACTTC. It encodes CASSDSREGVSYEQYF.

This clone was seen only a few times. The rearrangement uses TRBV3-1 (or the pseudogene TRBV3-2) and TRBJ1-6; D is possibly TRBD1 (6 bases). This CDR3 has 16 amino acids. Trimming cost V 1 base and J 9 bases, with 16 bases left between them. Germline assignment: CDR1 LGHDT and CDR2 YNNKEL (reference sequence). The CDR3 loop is CASSQGGSGAGSPLHF. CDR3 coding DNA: TGTGCCAGCAGCCAAGGAGGGTCAGGGGCCGGTTCACCCCTCCACTTT.

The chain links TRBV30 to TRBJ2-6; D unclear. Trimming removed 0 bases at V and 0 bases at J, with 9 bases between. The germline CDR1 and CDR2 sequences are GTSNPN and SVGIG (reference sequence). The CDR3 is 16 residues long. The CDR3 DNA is TGTGCCTGGAGTGTGCTCTATTCCTCTGGGGCCAACGTCCTGACTTTC. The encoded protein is CAWSVLYSSGANVLTF. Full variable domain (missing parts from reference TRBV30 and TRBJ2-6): SQTIHQWPATLVQPVGSPLSLECTVEGTSNPNLYWYRQAAGRGLQLLFYSVGIGQISSEVPQNLSASRPQDRQFILSSKKLLLSDSGFYLCAWSVLYSSGANVLTFGAGSRLTVL.

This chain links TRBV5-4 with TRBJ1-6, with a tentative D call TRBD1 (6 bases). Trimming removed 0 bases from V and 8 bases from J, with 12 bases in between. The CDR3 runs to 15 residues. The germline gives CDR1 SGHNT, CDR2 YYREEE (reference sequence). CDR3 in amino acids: CASSLGAGEDSPLHF. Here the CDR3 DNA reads TGTGCCAGCAGCTTGGGTGCAGGGGAAGATTCACCCCTCCACTTT.

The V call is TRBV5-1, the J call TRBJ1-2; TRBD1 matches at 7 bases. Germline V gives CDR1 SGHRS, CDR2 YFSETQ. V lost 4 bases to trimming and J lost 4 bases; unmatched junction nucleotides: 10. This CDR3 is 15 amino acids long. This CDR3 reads CASSKDREVSYGYTF. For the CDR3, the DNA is TGCGCCAGCAGCAAAGACAGGGAAGTGAGCTATGGCTACACCTTC.

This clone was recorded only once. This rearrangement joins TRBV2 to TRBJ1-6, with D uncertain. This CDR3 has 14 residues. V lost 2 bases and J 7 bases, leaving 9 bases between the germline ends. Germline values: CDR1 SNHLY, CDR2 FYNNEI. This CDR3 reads CASSEMAANSPLHF. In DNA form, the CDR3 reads TGTGCCAGCAGTGAAATGGCGGCGAATTCACCCCTCCACTTT.

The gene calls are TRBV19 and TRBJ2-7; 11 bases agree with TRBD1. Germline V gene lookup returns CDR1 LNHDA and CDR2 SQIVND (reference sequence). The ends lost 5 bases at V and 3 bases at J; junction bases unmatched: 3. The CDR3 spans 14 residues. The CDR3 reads CASSWGTGGYEQYF. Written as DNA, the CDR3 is TGTGCCAGTAGTTGGGGGACAGGGGGCTACGAGCAGTACTTC.

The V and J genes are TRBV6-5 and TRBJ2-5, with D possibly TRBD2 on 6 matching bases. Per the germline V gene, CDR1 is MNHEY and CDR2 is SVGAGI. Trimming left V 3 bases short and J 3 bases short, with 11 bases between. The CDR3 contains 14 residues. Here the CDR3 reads CASSYSGGEETQYF. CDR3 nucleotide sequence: TGTGCCAGCAGTTATAGCGGAGGCGAAGAGACCCAGTACTTC.

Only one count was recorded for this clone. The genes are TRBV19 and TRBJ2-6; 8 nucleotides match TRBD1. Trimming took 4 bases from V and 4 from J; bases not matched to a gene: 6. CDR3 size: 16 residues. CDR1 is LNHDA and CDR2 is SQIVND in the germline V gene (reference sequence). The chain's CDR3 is CASSTDRVEGANVLTF. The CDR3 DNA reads TGTGCCAGTAGTACGGACAGGGTTGAAGGGGCCAACGTCCTGACTTTC.

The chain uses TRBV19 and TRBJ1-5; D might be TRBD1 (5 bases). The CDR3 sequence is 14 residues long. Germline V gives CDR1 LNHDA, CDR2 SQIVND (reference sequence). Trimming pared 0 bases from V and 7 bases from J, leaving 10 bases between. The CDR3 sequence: CASSIDTGFQPQHF. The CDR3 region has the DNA TGTGCCAGTAGTATAGATACAGGCTTCCAGCCCCAGCATTTT.

The CDR3 nucleotides are TGTGCCAGCAGCTTACCCCCCGGACAGGGGTCCTACGAGCAGTACTTC. Translating it yields CASSLPPGQGSYEQYF. The chain combines TRBV11-2 with TRBJ2-7; 9 positions agree with TRBD1. Trimming cost V 2 bases and J 1 base; bases outside gene matches: 6. CDR3 size: 16 residues. CDR1 is SGHAT, CDR2 FQNNGV, per germline.

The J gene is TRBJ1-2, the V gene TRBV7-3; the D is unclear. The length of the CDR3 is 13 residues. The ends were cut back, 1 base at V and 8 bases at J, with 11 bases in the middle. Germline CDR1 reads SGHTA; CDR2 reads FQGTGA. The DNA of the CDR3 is TGTGCCAGCAGCTTAAACGGGGTTGGGGGCTACACCTTC. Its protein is CASSLNGVGGYTF.

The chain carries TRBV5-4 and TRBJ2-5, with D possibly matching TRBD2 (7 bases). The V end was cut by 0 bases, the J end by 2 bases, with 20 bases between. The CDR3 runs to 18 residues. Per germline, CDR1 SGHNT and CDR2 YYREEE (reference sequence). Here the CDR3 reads CASSLAGGQGERQETQYF. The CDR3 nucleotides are TGTGCCAGCAGCTTGGCCGGGGGGCAGGGAGAAAGACAAGAGACCCAGTACTTC.

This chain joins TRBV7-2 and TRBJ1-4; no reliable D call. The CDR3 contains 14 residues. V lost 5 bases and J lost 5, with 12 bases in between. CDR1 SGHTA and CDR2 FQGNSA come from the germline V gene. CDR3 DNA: TGTGCCAGCAGCCTCGGACGGGAAAATGAAAAACTGTTTTTT. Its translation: CASSLGRENEKLFF.

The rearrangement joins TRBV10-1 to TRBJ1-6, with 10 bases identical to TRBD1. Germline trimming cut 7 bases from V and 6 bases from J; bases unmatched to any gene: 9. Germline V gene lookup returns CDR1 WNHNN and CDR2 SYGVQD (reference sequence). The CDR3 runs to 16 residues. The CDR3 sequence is CASTLDRGRINSPLHF. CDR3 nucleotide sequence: TGCGCCAGCACCCTAGACAGGGGGCGAATTAATTCACCCCTCCACTTT.

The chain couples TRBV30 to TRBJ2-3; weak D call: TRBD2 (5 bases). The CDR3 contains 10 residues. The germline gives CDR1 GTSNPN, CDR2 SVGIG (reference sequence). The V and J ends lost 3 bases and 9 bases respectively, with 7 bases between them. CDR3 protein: CAWREGTQYF. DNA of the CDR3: TGTGCCTGGAGAGAGGGCACGCAGTATTTT. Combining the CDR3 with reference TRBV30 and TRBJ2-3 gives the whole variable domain SQTIHQWPATLVQPVGSPLSLECTVEGTSNPNLYWYRQAAGRGLQLLFYSVGIGQISSEVPQNLSASRPQDRQFILSSKKLLLSDSGFYLCAWREGTQYFGPGTRLTVL.

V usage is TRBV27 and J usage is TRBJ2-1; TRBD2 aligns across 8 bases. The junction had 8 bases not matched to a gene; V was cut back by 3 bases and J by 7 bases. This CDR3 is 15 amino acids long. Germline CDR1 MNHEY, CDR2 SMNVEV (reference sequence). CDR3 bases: TGTGCCAGCAGTTTGCCCGGGAGGGCCAATAATGAGCAGTTCTTC. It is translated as CASSLPGRANNEQFF.

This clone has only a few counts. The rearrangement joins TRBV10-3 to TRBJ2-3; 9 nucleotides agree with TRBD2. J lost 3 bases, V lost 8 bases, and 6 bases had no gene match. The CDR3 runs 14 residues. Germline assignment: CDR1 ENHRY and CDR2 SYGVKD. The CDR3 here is CAISSSGETDTQYF. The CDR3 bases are TGTGCCATCTCGTCTAGCGGGGAGACAGATACGCAGTATTTT.